The 20 T cell receptor beta chains below come from one sample, sequenced in a study of blood T cell repertoires in COVID-19. The data were produced by immunoSEQ multiplex PCR, yet TCRdb's version contains in-frame clones alone and is incomplete. The table has about 49,000 clones, about 90% seen once. Specimen: peripheral blood. The receptor set was obtained from a man at least 80 years old with acute or convalescent COVID-19.

V usage is TRBV6-5 and J usage is TRBJ2-5, with 8 positions matching TRBD2. V shed 4 bases, J shed 3 bases, and the junction held 1 base outside the gene matches. Germline lookup yields CDR1 MNHEY and CDR2 SVGAGI. This CDR3 has 13 amino acids. The CDR3 DNA is TGTGCCAGCAGTTGGGGACTAGAAGAGACCCAGTACTTC. This sequence encodes CASSWGLEETQYF.

The chain couples TRBV5-8 to TRBJ2-7; 12 nucleotides align to TRBD2. Losses at the gene ends were 3 bases for V and 4 bases for J; bases not matched to a gene: 5. The CDR3 extends over 15 amino acids. Germline V gives CDR1 SGHTS, CDR2 YDEGEE. The CDR3 coding sequence is TGTGCCAGCAGCTCACTAGCGGGGGGCGGGTACGAGCAGTACTTC. Encoded protein: CASSSLAGGGYEQYF.

The table lists this clone with a few counts. The chain employs TRBV7-6 and TRBJ2-7; perhaps TRBD1 as D (6 bases). Per germline, CDR1 SGHVS and CDR2 FNYEAQ. This CDR3 has 15 amino acids. V was shortened by 5 bases and J by 0 bases, with 14 bases between the two germline ends. The CDR3 DNA follows: TGTGCCAGCAGCCCCAGCAGGGGAAGCTCCTACGAGCAGTACTTC. This gives the protein CASSPSRGSSYEQYF.

The chain is built from TRBV19 and TRBJ2-6; perhaps TRBD1 as D (6 bases). V lost 3 bases and J lost 2, with 14 bases in between. The CDR3 runs 17 residues. Germline V gives CDR1 LNHDA, CDR2 SQIVND (reference sequence). This chain's CDR3 is CASSIIGTGTGANVLTF. The CDR3 coding sequence is TGTGCCAGTAGTATTATCGGTACAGGGACTGGGGCCAACGTCCTGACTTTC. Together with reference TRBV19 and TRBJ2-6, the CDR3 gives the full variable domain: DGGITQSPKYLFRKEGQNVTLSCEQNLNHDAMYWYRQDPGQGLRLIYYSQIVNDFQKGDIAEGYSVSREKKESFPLTVTSAQKNPTAFYLCASSIIGTGTGANVLTFGAGSRLTVL.

The V and J genes are TRBV5-1 and TRBJ1-2; the match to TRBD1 covers 7 bases. The V gene's germline CDR1 is SGHRS and CDR2 YFSETQ. After removal of 0 bases from V and 7 bases from J, the junction contained 3 bases not matched to a gene. This CDR3 region has 13 residues. The CDR3: CASSLAPGGGYTF. The CDR3 DNA is TGCGCCAGCAGCTTGGCCCCAGGGGGTGGCTACACCTTC.

The chain uses TRBV27 and TRBJ2-7, with D unresolved. The CDR3 has 14 amino acids. V was trimmed by 3 bases and J by 3 bases, leaving 12 bases between them. Germline assignment: CDR1 MNHEY and CDR2 SMNVEV (reference sequence). The CDR3 DNA follows: TGTGCCAGCAGTTTTGACATCCTTAACTACGAGCAGTACTTC. It codes for CASSFDILNYEQYF.

The chain combines TRBV2 with TRBJ2-3, with 12 nucleotides matching TRBD2. V trimming: 5 bases; J trimming: 3 bases; junction bases outside the gene matches: 6. CDR1 SNHLY and CDR2 FYNNEI come from the germline V gene. The CDR3 sequence is 16 residues long. The CDR3 DNA follows: TGTGCCAGCAGTACTAGCGGGGGGTTTAGTACAGATACGCAGTATTTT. This gives the protein CASSTSGGFSTDTQYF. The full variable domain, with the rest looked up from reference TRBV2 and TRBJ2-3, is EPEVTQTPSHQVTQMGQEVILRCVPISNHLYFYWYRQILGQKVEFLVSFYNNEISEKSEIFDDQFSVERPDGSNFTLKIRSTKLEDSAMYFCASSTSGGFSTDTQYFGPGTRLTVL.

The sample holds one count of this clone. The DNA of the CDR3 is TGTGCCAGCAGCAGAGTCCGGGCGGGGTACAATGAGCAGTTCTTC. Its protein product is CASSRVRAGYNEQFF. The J gene is TRBJ2-1, the V gene TRBV21-1; the table gives TRBD2 as D, unverified against the DNA. TRBV21-1 is labeled a pseudogene. The CDR3 totals 15 residues.

V and J are TRBV5-1 and TRBJ2-2; possible D gene TRBD1, 6 bases. Trimming took off 5 bases at V and 6 bases at J, with 11 bases between the two ends. This CDR3 spans 13 amino acids. Germline CDR1 is SGHRS and CDR2 is YFSETQ. This CDR3 reads CASRQQGAGELFF. In DNA, the CDR3 is TGCGCCAGCAGGCAACAGGGTGCCGGGGAGCTGTTTTTT.

This clone was counted only a few times. V is TRBV7-9 and J is TRBJ2-2; 8 bases map to TRBD1. Germline V gives CDR1 SEHNR, CDR2 FQNEAQ (reference sequence). This CDR3 contains 16 residues. The V gene end was trimmed by 4 bases and the J gene end by 4 bases; junction bases not matched to a gene: 8. CDR3 amino acids: CASSYRTGPGTGELFF. The CDR3 DNA is TGTGCCAGCAGCTATCGGACAGGGCCGGGCACCGGGGAGCTGTTTTTT.

The rearrangement joins TRBV19 to TRBJ2-2; 7 bases line up with TRBD1. The CDR3 spans 14 residues. The ends lost 5 bases at V and 3 bases at J; junction bases unmatched: 3. The germline V gene has CDR1 LNHDA and CDR2 SQIVND (reference sequence). The CDR3 reads CASSQQGDTGELFF. CDR3 DNA sequence: TGTGCCAGTAGTCAGCAGGGGGACACCGGGGAGCTGTTTTTT. Supplemented by reference TRBV19 and TRBJ2-2, the full variable domain reads DGGITQSPKYLFRKEGQNVTLSCEQNLNHDAMYWYRQDPGQGLRLIYYSQIVNDFQKGDIAEGYSVSREKKESFPLTVTSAQKNPTAFYLCASSQQGDTGELFFGEGSRLTVL.

The chain joins TRBV10-3 to TRBJ2-5; D unclear. CDR1 ENHRY and CDR2 SYGVKD come from the germline V gene. V gave up 4 bases and J gave up 4 bases, with 10 bases separating them. The CDR3 totals 13 residues. This CDR3 is CAISGPPGETQYF. DNA of the CDR3: TGTGCCATCAGTGGTCCACCCGGAGAGACCCAGTACTTC.

V is TRBV3-1 (or the pseudogene TRBV3-2) and J is TRBJ2-1; no reliable D call. Germline lookup yields CDR1 LGHDT and CDR2 YNNKEL (reference sequence). Deletions cut 4 bases from V and 8 bases from J, with 9 bases between. The CDR3 spans 12 residues. As DNA, the CDR3 is TGTGCCAGCAGCCGTATGGGCTATGAGCAGTTCTTC. It specifies CASSRMGYEQFF.

The CDR3 nucleotides are TGCGCCAGCAGCCAAGAAGGGACAGGGGTGGGAGGCTACACCTTC. Amino acids: CASSQEGTGVGGYTF. The chain employs TRBV4-1 and TRBJ1-2, with TRBD1 identical over 10 bases. Germline loops: CDR1 MGHRA, CDR2 YSYEKL. The V segment lost 0 bases and the J segment 8 bases; nucleotides outside the gene matches: 6. The CDR3 has 15 residues.

This clone was seen a few times. CDR3 DNA sequence: TGTGCCAGCAGCTTAATGACAGGGGTGAATGAAAAACTGTTTTTT. Protein: CASSLMTGVNEKLFF. The rearrangement links TRBV7-6 to TRBJ1-4, with 8 bases aligning to TRBD1. This CDR3 contains 15 residues. Germline CDR1 is SGHVS and CDR2 is FNYEAQ. Losses at the gene ends were 2 bases for V and 5 bases for J; bases not matched to a gene: 4.

The CDR3 loop reads CASTPSGEETQYF. CDR3 in DNA: TGTGCCAGTACCCCCTCGGGGGAAGAGACCCAGTACTTC. This chain links TRBV9 with TRBJ2-5; the D gene is possibly TRBD2 (6 bases). This CDR3 is 13 amino acids long. Trimming stripped 8 bases from V and 3 bases from J, with 14 bases between. Per the germline V gene, CDR1 is SGDLS and CDR2 is YYNGEE.

The chain has TRBV24-1 and TRBJ2-2; 7 bases are a match to TRBD1. CDR1 and CDR2 from the germline V gene are KGHDR and SFDVKD. CDR3 length equals 13 residues. V was clipped by 8 bases and J by 5 bases; unmatched bases: 4. CDR3 amino acids: CATISDRTGELFF. As DNA, the CDR3 is TGTGCCACCATCTCGGACAGGACCGGGGAGCTGTTTTTT.

The chain links TRBV4-2 to TRBJ2-1, with 9 nucleotides matching TRBD1. Germline values: CDR1 LGHNA, CDR2 YNFKEQ. The CDR3 extends over 16 amino acids. Trimming cost V 1 base and J 5 bases; bases outside gene matches: 6. CDR3 coding DNA: TGTGCCAGCAGCCAAGCCGGGACAGGGTGGGACAATGAGCAGTTCTTC. As protein: CASSQAGTGWDNEQFF.

V and J are TRBV20-1 and TRBJ1-1; no clear D. V lost 7 bases and J 1 base, leaving 7 bases between the germline ends. The CDR3 covers 11 residues. CDR1 DFQATT and CDR2 SNEGSKA come from the germline V gene (reference sequence). As DNA, the CDR3 is TGCAGTGAATCGCGGAACACTGAAGCTTTCTTT. Protein sequence: CSESRNTEAFF.

The chain has TRBV11-3 and TRBJ2-3; no reliable D call. Trimming removed 4 bases at V and 6 bases at J, with 11 bases between. The CDR3 runs to 13 residues. Germline CDR1 reads SGHNT; CDR2 reads YENEEA. The CDR3 loop is CASSSHRSDTQYF. The DNA of the CDR3 is TGTGCCAGCAGCTCCCACCGGTCGGATACGCAGTATTTT.